The clone carrying this T cell receptor (beta chain) was observed many times. These data come from a study of early T cells in non-severe SARS-CoV-2 infection. About the study: The sequenced material was bulk RNA from unsorted whole blood, and its chains were unpaired.

Unique molecular identifier tags were affixed to discrete cDNA molecules. TCRdb re-analysed the 5' RACE reads in MiXCR, keeping a single row per CDR3 protein. Of over 25,000 distinct CDR3 sequences listed, less than 8.5% are singletons. Deletions cut 8 bases from V and 0 bases from J, with 5 bases between. The germline gives CDR1 MNHEY, CDR2 SVGAGI. This CDR3 comprises 13 residues. The chain has TRBV6-5 and TRBJ1-6; D ambiguous. Sequencing used whole blood. The receptor's source is an adult who was a healthcare worker with PCR-confirmed SARS-CoV-2 infection or an uninfected control (not recorded which). The chain's CDR3 is CASRRSYNSPLHF. CDR3 DNA: TGTGCCAGCCGCCGCTCCTATAATTCACCCCTCCACTTT.